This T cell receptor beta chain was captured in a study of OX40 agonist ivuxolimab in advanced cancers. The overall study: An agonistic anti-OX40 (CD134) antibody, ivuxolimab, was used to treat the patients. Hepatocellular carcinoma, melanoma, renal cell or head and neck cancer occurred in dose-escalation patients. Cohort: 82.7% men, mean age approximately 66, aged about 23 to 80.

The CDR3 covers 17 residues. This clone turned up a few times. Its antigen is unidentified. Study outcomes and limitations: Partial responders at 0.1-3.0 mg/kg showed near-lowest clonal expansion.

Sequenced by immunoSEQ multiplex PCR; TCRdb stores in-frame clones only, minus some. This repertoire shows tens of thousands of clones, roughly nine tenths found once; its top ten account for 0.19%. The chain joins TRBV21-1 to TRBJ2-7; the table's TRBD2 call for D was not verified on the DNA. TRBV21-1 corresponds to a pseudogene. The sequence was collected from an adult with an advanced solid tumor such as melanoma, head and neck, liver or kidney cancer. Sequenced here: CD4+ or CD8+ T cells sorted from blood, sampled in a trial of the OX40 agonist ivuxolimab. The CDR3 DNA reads TGTGCCAGCAGCAAAGGGGCTGCGGGGGGAAGCTCCTACGAGCAGTACGTC. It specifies CASSKGAAGGSSYEQYV.